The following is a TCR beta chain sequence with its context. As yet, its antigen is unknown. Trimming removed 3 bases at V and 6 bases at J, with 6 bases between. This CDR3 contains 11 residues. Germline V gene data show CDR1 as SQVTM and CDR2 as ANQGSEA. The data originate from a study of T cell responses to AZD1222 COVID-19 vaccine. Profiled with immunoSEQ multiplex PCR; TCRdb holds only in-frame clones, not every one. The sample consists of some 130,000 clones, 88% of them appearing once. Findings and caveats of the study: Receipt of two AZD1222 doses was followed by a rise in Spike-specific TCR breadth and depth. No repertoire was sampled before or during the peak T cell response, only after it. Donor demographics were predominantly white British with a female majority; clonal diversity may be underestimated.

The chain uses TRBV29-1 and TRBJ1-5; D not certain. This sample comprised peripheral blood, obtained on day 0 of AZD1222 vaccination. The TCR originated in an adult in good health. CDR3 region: CSVEEGQPQHF. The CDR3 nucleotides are TGCAGCGTTGAGGAGGGTCAGCCCCAGCATTTT.